This is a list of T cell receptor beta chains from one sample in a study of shared clonotypes between healthy human individuals. The repertoire was sequenced with immunoSEQ multiplex PCR; TCRdb's copy has only in-frame clones and lacks some. The sample includes about 1 million clones, about 84% seen only once; the top ten take approximately 0.56%. What was sequenced was memory CD4+ T cells from PBMCs. These TCRs come from a man younger than 35 in good health. Some clones in this sample may be carry-over from other donors' samples. CDR3s leave out the opening cysteine and the closing phenylalanine or tryptophan.

TRBV25-1	TRBJ1-4	ASSEGGRGEKLF
TRBV7-9	TRBJ1-4	ASSSYRDRGEKLF
TRBV7-2	TRBJ1-3	ASSLRQRGNTIY
TRBV6-1	TRBJ2-5	ASSDRQRQETQY
TRBV29-1	TRBJ2-3	SARGRGGADTQY
TRBV28	TRBJ2-3	AYSGKGTDTQY
TRBV28	TRBJ1-2	ASSLPEGGYT
TRBV5-5	TRBJ2-7	ASSLGTGGHEQY
TRBV5-1	TRBJ2-5	ASRPGERKFQETQY
TRBV6-5	TRBJ2-3	ASSYGKRTGTQY
TRBV7-2	TRBJ2-5	ASSRDSQETQY
TRBV7-2	TRBJ2-5	ASSLRGEGQY
TRBV30	TRBJ1-3	AWSERPGNTIY
TRBV6-4	TRBJ1-2	ASSVILDRFRLYGYT
TRBV7-2	TRBJ2-2	ASYPQGGLSGELF
TRBV18	TRBJ2-7	ASSRWGGQSGQPMGEQY
TRBV18	TRBJ2-7	ASSPPRTGRYEQY
TRBV2	TRBJ2-7	ASRRILGGQNEQY
TRBV10-3	TRBJ1-5	AISEGVNQPQH
TRBV27	TRBJ2-1	ASSRQGDLRNEQF
TRBV19	TRBJ2-4	ASSIRVGNIQY
TRBV5-6	TRBJ2-7	ASSLFYRFVAGDEQY
TRBV6-5	TRBJ2-3	ASTDRTADTQY
TRBV5-6	TRBJ2-5	ASSNLRGAGETQY
TRBV11-3	TRBJ2-3	ASSPQRTGGTDTQY
TRBV6-6	TRBJ1-2	ASSSINGGNGYT
TRBV7-2	TRBJ2-5	ASRAGLGGETQY
TRBV30	TRBJ2-1	AWGVYNEQF
TRBV30	TRBJ2-3	AWSLTGGDTQY
TRBV28	TRBJ1-5	ASRPDRGPTHRPQH
TRBV30	TRBJ1-5	AWSPQPQH
TRBV7-9	TRBJ1-1	ASSLGQGPTEAF
TRBV18	TRBJ1-4	ASSPDSGSGKLF
TRBV20-1	TRBJ2-5	SAREQETQY
TRBV7-3	TRBJ2-7	ASSLLAGGY
TRBV19	TRBJ1-4	ASRRTGPDEKLF
TRBV29-1	TRBJ1-2	SVAGNGLMSGT
TRBV7-6	TRBJ1-4	ASSDGGAEGQKLF
TRBV19	TRBJ1-2	ASSSGPNYGYT
TRBV27	TRBJ1-1	ASSLSPGWTEAF
TRBV6-1	TRBJ2-1	ASLKPALSYNEQF
TRBV28	TRBJ1-2	ASSPRGQVYGYT
TRBV9	TRBJ2-1	ASSRDRRNEQF
TRBV5-1	TRBJ2-1	ASTPRTGMSYEQF
TRBV5-1	TRBJ2-7	ASSILGYEQY
TRBV28	TRBJ1-4	ASSLSLPGTNEKLF
TRBV9	TRBJ2-7	ASSAGLAGFEQY
TRBV19	TRBJ1-2	ASSRDRGRGGYT
TRBV4-1	.	ASTTRTGDEQY
TRBV28	TRBJ1-2	ASSFGQFYGYT
TRBV4-1	TRBJ2-5	ASSQDSNRRQETQY
TRBV9	TRBJ1-1	ASSVGQGAEAF
TRBV20-1	TRBJ2-1	SSIQTEQF
TRBV28	TRBJ1-4	ASSGADGQGYEKLF